This paragraph covers one T cell receptor (beta chain) sequence. Authors' data handling: Estimation of nucleated cell counts was performed using reference gene primer amplification. The method was immunoSEQ multiplex PCR; TCRdb's version includes in-frame clones alone and lacks a portion of them. V, J and clone size were drawn from that table, and D and trimming were deduced from the DNA. The data contain 150,000 to 180,000 clones, roughly 80% of them singletons. This record comes from a study of blood T cell repertoires in COVID-19. As for the study in general: The United States, Italy and Spain supplied acute and convalescent COVID-19 samples. PBMCs, B-cell-depleted T cells, or T cells provided the cDNA or gDNA that made up the material.

V shed 2 bases and J shed 3 bases, with 4 bases lying between them. The CDR3 runs 13 residues. Germline V gene sequence: CDR1 LNHNV, CDR2 YYDKDF (reference sequence). Sequences were obtained from peripheral blood. The TCR originated in a woman in her sixties or seventies with acute or convalescent COVID-19. J is TRBJ1-4 and V is TRBV15; D unresolved. CDR3 residues: CATSRRANEKLFF. The CDR3 nucleotides are TGTGCCACCAGCAGAAGAGCTAATGAAAAACTGTTTTTT.